This T cell receptor beta chain was recorded in a study of control samples from healthy donors and cancer patients. Sequencing used immunoSEQ multiplex PCR; TCRdb keeps in-frame clones, though not all of them. The sample has some 120,000 clones, 92% seen once. The source material was PBMCs. The clonotype was recovered from a man at least 80 years old with head and neck cancer.

CDR3 sequence: CASSSRTGGMQETQYF. The CDR3 nucleotides read TGTGCCAGTAGTTCTAGGACAGGGGGGATGCAAGAGACCCAGTACTTC. The chain has TRBV19 and TRBJ2-5; 10 positions match TRBD1. CDR3 size: 16 residues. Germline V lookup: CDR1 LNHDA, CDR2 SQIVND (reference sequence). V lost 5 bases and J lost 2; bases outside the gene matches: 8.